The 4 T cell receptor beta chains given below trace back to one sample, sequenced in a study of blood T cell repertoires in COVID-19. Profiled with immunoSEQ multiplex PCR; TCRdb holds only in-frame clones, not every one. Of around 340,000 clones listed, 70% to 90% are singletons. The sequenced sample consisted of PBMCs or T cells enriched from blood (not recorded which). Every receptor here comes from a woman between 40 and 50 years old with acute COVID-19.

V gene TRBV7-2 combines with J gene TRBJ2-3; 10 bases match TRBD2. Germline CDR1 and CDR2: SGHTA and FQGNSA. V trimming: 2 bases; J trimming: 4 bases; junction bases outside the gene matches: 6. The CDR3 has 16 amino acids. In nucleotides, the CDR3 is TGTGCCAGCAGCTTAAATAGCGGGAGGATCCCAGATACGCAGTATTTT. Its translation is CASSLNSGRIPDTQYF. The full variable domain, with the rest looked up from reference TRBV7-2 and TRBJ2-3, is GAGVSQSPSNKVTEKGKDVELRCDPISGHTALYWYRQSLGQGLEFLIYFQGNSAPDKSGLPSDRFSAERTGGSVSTLTIQRTQQEDSAVYLCASSLNSGRIPDTQYFGPGTRLTVL.

This chain joins TRBV20-1 and TRBJ1-2; the match to TRBD1 covers 12 bases. V gave up 3 bases and J gave up 8 bases; unmatched junction bases: 16. Per germline, CDR1 DFQATT and CDR2 SNEGSKA (reference sequence). The CDR3 has 17 amino acids. This CDR3 reads CSASGWGTGGARGGYTF. Here the CDR3 DNA reads TGCAGTGCTAGTGGGTGGGGGACAGGGGGCGCGAGAGGAGGCTACACCTTC.

The chain carries TRBV7-9 and TRBJ2-1; 12 bases map to TRBD1. Germline loops: CDR1 SEHNR, CDR2 FQNEAQ (reference sequence). The CDR3 sequence is 16 residues long. The V segment lost 6 bases and the J segment 9 bases; nucleotides outside the gene matches: 12. This CDR3 reads CASSILWGQGATEQFF. CDR3 DNA sequence: TGTGCCAGCAGTATATTATGGGGACAGGGGGCGACTGAGCAGTTCTTC.

This clone turned up a few times. The V and J genes are TRBV20-1 and TRBJ2-4; D gene unclear. From germline, CDR1 is DFQATT and CDR2 SNEGSKA (reference sequence). Trimming pared 3 bases from V and 0 bases from J, leaving 12 bases between. The CDR3 consists of 15 residues. The CDR3 nucleotides read TGCAGTGCTAGTAAAGATAGTCTAGCCAAAAACATTCAGTACTTC. It specifies CSASKDSLAKNIQYF.